These 14 T cell receptor beta chains originate from one sample sequenced in a study of blood T cell repertoires in COVID-19. TCRdb's copy holds only in-frame clones and misses some; the assay was immunoSEQ multiplex PCR. The profile shows roughly 53,000 clones, 90% of them singletons. Sequenced: peripheral blood. These receptors were collected from a human donor in a cohort sampled during active COVID-19.

The J gene is TRBJ1-5, the V gene TRBV28; TRBD1 agrees at 7 bases. Germline assignment: CDR1 MDHEN and CDR2 SYDVKM. There are 17 residues in the CDR3. With 5 bases clipped from V and 0 bases from J, the junction kept 10 bases outside the gene matches. CDR3: CASSPPGTVYSNQPQHF. CDR3 coding DNA: TGTGCCAGCAGTCCACCCGGGACAGTGTATAGCAATCAGCCCCAGCATTTT.

This rearrangement joins TRBV27 to TRBJ1-5; no clear D. Trimming pared 9 bases from V and 0 bases from J, leaving 15 bases between. Germline values: CDR1 MNHEY, CDR2 SMNVEV (reference sequence). The CDR3 is 15 residues long. The DNA for the CDR3 is TGTGCCAGGTCCATAGCCAGAAATAGCAATCAGCCCCAGCATTTT. It translates to CARSIARNSNQPQHF.

The chain couples TRBV28 to TRBJ2-7; TRBD2 agrees at 7 bases. Unmatched junction bases numbered 8, after V lost 6 bases and J lost 3 bases. Germline V gene lookup returns CDR1 MDHEN and CDR2 SYDVKM. The length of the CDR3 is 14 residues. CDR3 bases: TGTGCCAGCAGCCATGGACTAGAGTTCTACGAGCAGTACTTC. Its protein product is CASSHGLEFYEQYF.

The V gene is TRBV5-1, the J gene TRBJ1-2, with 9 nucleotides matching TRBD1. V trimming: 4 bases; J trimming: 4 bases; junction bases outside the gene matches: 5. Germline assignment: CDR1 SGHRS and CDR2 YFSETQ. The CDR3 has 14 amino acids. This CDR3 reads CASSSTGGIYGYTF. DNA for the CDR3: TGCGCCAGCAGCAGTACAGGGGGCATCTATGGCTACACCTTC.

This sequence joins TRBV5-1 and TRBJ2-2, with D hard to call. Germline CDR1 is SGHRS and CDR2 is YFSETQ. This CDR3 region has 15 residues. Trimming took 0 bases from V and 3 from J, leaving 9 bases between them. As DNA, the CDR3 is TGCGCCAGCAGCTTGGCCGCAAGCCACACCGGGGAGCTGTTTTTT. Protein: CASSLAASHTGELFF.

The chain is built from TRBV19 and TRBJ1-6; D not resolved. Germline V CDR1 and CDR2: LNHDA, SQIVND (reference sequence). The CDR3 is 13 residues long. Between the trimmed V and J ends, which lost 7 bases and 7 bases, there was a span of 11 bases. CDR3 sequence: CASTSAGNSPLHF. CDR3 sequence (DNA): TGTGCCAGTACCTCAGCGGGGAATTCACCCCTCCACTTT.

Worth noting for this clone: One junction end does not reproduce the germline sequence, and a read error may be involved. V gene TRBV29-1 combines with J gene TRBJ2-1, with D possibly TRBD1 on 6 matching bases. CDR1 and CDR2 from the germline V gene are SQVTM and ANQGSEA. The CDR3 consists of 14 residues. The chain's CDR3 is CSGEVGQGIGEQFF. Here the CDR3 DNA reads TGCAGCGGTGAAGTGGGGCAGGGGATCGGTGAGCAGTTCTTC.

This clone was counted a few times. The V and J genes are TRBV4-3 and TRBJ2-7; 7 positions match TRBD1. The CDR3 extends over 15 amino acids. Germline lookup yields CDR1 LGHNA and CDR2 YSLEER. After removal of 4 bases from V and 6 bases from J, the junction contained 12 bases not matched to a gene. The CDR3 here is CASSREDRARGEQYV. The CDR3 nucleotides are TGCGCCAGCAGCCGAGAAGACAGGGCTAGGGGCGAGCAGTACGTC.

The CDR3 spells CASTGYGERSNEQFF. The CDR3, as DNA: TGTGCCAGCACAGGCTACGGGGAAAGGAGCAATGAGCAGTTCTTC. This rearrangement joins TRBV6-5 to TRBJ2-1; tentative D call: TRBD2 (5 bases). V dropped 7 bases and J dropped 6 bases, with 19 bases sitting between them. The CDR3 loop spans 15 amino acids. Germline CDR1 and CDR2: MNHEY and SVGAGI.

In this sample, this clone turned up once. The chain joins TRBV27 to TRBJ1-5; TRBD1 matches 9 bases. In germline, CDR1 is MNHEY, CDR2 SMNVEV (reference sequence). The CDR3 runs to 13 residues. V trimming: 8 bases; J trimming: 5 bases; junction bases outside the gene matches: 4. The CDR3: CASRGQGHQPQHF. The CDR3 DNA follows: TGTGCCAGCCGGGGACAGGGACATCAGCCCCAGCATTTT.

This rearrangement joins TRBV25-1 to TRBJ2-7; TRBD1 might be the D (6 bases). CDR3 length equals 11 residues. Trimming pared 7 bases from V and 3 bases from J, leaving 7 bases between. The germline CDR1 and CDR2 sequences are MGHDK and SYGVNS. Written as DNA, the CDR3 is TGTGCCAGCACGACAGGCTACGAGCAGTACTTC. It yields the protein CASTTGYEQYF.

This chain uses TRBV9 with TRBJ2-5, with 7 nucleotides matching TRBD1. The CDR3 is made up of 14 amino acids. Per germline, CDR1 SGDLS and CDR2 YYNGEE. The trim removed 4 bases at V and 3 bases at J, leaving 6 bases unmatched. The CDR3 spells CASSFQGVEETQYF. The CDR3 nucleotides read TGTGCCAGCAGCTTTCAGGGGGTGGAAGAGACCCAGTACTTC.

This chain connects TRBV6-5 to TRBJ2-7; D might be TRBD1 (6 bases). In germline, CDR1 is MNHEY, CDR2 SVGAGI. V gave up 6 bases and J gave up 5 bases, with 20 bases separating them. The CDR3 has 15 residues. The CDR3 nucleotides are TGTGCCAGCAGACCAAGGAAGACAGGTAACGACGAGCAGTACTTC. It is translated as CASRPRKTGNDEQYF.

The CDR3 DNA reads as TGTGCCAGCAGTTCGCTTACGGATGGCTACACCTTC. Protein sequence: CASSSLTDGYTF. V and J are TRBV27 and TRBJ1-2; no clear D. Germline V lookup: CDR1 MNHEY, CDR2 SMNVEV (reference sequence). This CDR3 has 12 amino acids. V lost 4 bases and J lost 6, with 9 bases in between.